This paragraph covers one TCR beta chain sequence. The CDR3 has 12 amino acids. V was pared by 6 bases and J by 2 bases, with 6 bases between. Germline V CDR1 and CDR2: ENHRY, SYGVKD. Data came from immunoSEQ multiplex PCR; TCRdb stores just in-frame clones and leaves some out. The sample lists hundreds of thousands of clones, more than 75% occurring once. The sample is drawn from a study of shared T cell receptors in the human thymus. The data were also submitted as part of a second study, on human thymus T cells. That work adds: Corrective surgery for congenital heart defects was being performed on the healthy Finnish infants who served as donors. Resections from corrective heart surgery provided thymus tissue. Thymic and blood repertoires appeared to show biased V and J gene usage.

The chain recombines TRBV10-3 with TRBJ2-3; D unresolved. Source material: thymocytes. The receptor was isolated from a boy younger than two with a congenital heart defect. The CDR3 DNA follows: TGTGCCATCAGACAATACACAGATACGCAGTATTTT. As protein: CAIRQYTDTQYF.